This T cell receptor (beta chain) was identified during a study of T cell responses to AZD1222 COVID-19 vaccine (dated by TCRdb to the early 2020s). Background on the whole study: A total of more than 230 trial participants underwent TCR sequencing, of whom around 200 received two doses of AZD1222 and 26 received two doses of the MenACWY control vaccine. Trial participants were enrolled by age into 18-55, 56-69 and 70-plus year subgroups, with about 150, 28 and 57 TCR-sequenced participants respectively. Beyond this particular receptor, the publication reports: After two AZD1222 doses, spike-specific TCR breadth and depth were significantly higher than at day 0 and than in MenACWY recipients. Reportedly, almost half of the unique spike-specific TCRs recognized epitopes lying outside the regions that are mutated in the B.1.351 and B.1.1.7 variants. Because no samples from the day 14 peak response were available, repertoires could be characterized only after the peak T cell response. Participants were mostly white British and included more females than males, and it was suggested by the authors that clonal diversity may have been underestimated. Conclusions about previously exposed vaccinees were limited because only six AZD1222 recipients were SARS-CoV-2 seropositive at baseline. The whole spike protein was spanned by vaccine-associated CD4 TCRs, and dominant responses were seen in regions 160-218 and 743-854. The 56-69-year group was small, and its depth increase did not reach significance, likely because of low power.

The CDR3 regions of human TCRbeta chains were analyzed by immunosequencing. Turning to the authors' computational methods: Repertoire TCRs were checked for matches against a reference library of SARS-CoV-2-specific TCRs that had been generated using the MIRA antigen-specificity platform. Breadth meant the fraction of unique TCRs that were SARS-CoV-2-associated, whereas depth meant the fraction of total T cells that were SARS-CoV-2-associated. Using the MIRA data, each spike-specific TCR was mapped to the spike region that the TCR reacts to and placed in a CD4 or CD8 class. Log10-transformed breadth and depth values were compared by one-way ANOVA with Sidak's multiple comparisons tests. TCRdb carries this immuneACCESS record with in-frame sequences only. Its versions omit some clonotypes, under half of them owing to an unresolved V gene in the studies checked, with the rest unexplained. V and J calls plus clone size are reproduced from that table; the DNA served to infer D and trimming. This sample lists hundreds of thousands of clones; about 92% were detected once. Approximately 1% of the sample rests with the top ten.

As to this clone: It has no known antigen specificity. No base qualities exist here, and no much larger clone lies one base off it.

According to the study, the label for this sample's time point signals: baseline before first vaccination. The treatment or condition label for this specimen denotes: meningococcal conjugate vaccine given as trial control. Vaccinee samples came from UK trials COV001 and COV002, including a single-blind randomized controlled phase 2/3 trial of AZD1222 (ChAdOx1 nCoV-19) in healthy adults. For TCRbeta chain sequencing, PBMC samples from trial participants were taken at day 0 and at day 28 after the second dose. The receptor's source is an adult in good health. This specimen was peripheral blood, taken on day 0 of MenACWY control vaccination.

This receptor carries the CDR3 CASRGTGELFF. The DNA sequence follows: TGTGCCAGCCGGGGGACCGGGGAGCTGTTTTTT. The chain is made from TRBV6-5 and TRBJ2-2; the D region possibly corresponds to TRBD2 (6 bases align). The CDR3 goes from the cysteine to the phenylalanine over 11 residues. Of all the DNA, just the CDR3 is kept, 33 bases in frame from base 1. V is reduced by 8 bases and J by 5 bases, leaving a spacing of 6 bases between them. The germline V gene yields MNHEY for CDR1 and SVGAGI for CDR2.